This entry concerns a single TCR beta chain. Its antigen is unknown. The input lacks base qualities; no much larger clone sits a single base away. The sample belongs to a study of blood T cell repertoires in COVID-19 (dated by TCRdb to between 2020 and 2021). With respect to the entire study: Samples covering the acute and convalescent phases of COVID-19 were provided by collaborators in the United States, Italy and Spain. The prospective study material was composed of cDNA or gDNA derived from T cells, B-cell-depleted T cells, or PBMCs. Deeply sampled blood TCRbeta repertoires from subjects exposed to, actively infected with, or recovered from COVID-19 were included in the dataset. The repertoires were released in a freely available public database meant as a resource for research on the immune response to SARS-CoV-2. The samples were drawn from two sources: the first 160 participants of the ongoing ImmuneRACE study, and fewer than 1,500 subjects contributed by 6 global collaborators. Nearly every sample came with metadata listing a de-identified subject ID, COVID-19 status, age in years and sex. HLA class I and class II types, where available, came from metadata supplied by the sample provider rather than from assay-based typing.

The collaborating institutions used their own protocols to collect whole blood in K2EDTA tubes. For TCRbeta analysis, collaborators shipped samples as frozen whole blood, isolated PBMCs, or DNA extracted from either of those sample types. V is pruned by 7 bases and J by 4 bases, leaving 15 bases of the junction without a gene match. The germline V gene specifies MDHEN as CDR1 and SYDVKM as CDR2. The CDR3 contains 16 residues, cysteine and phenylalanine counted. CDR3 DNA is the only sequence kept; it has 48 bases, read in frame from the first base. Study-wide findings and limitations: How much clinical and demographic metadata was included differed by source and by participant, and the metadata was provided uncurated.

The immunoSEQ Assay, a bias-controlled multiplex PCR, was used to amplify TCRbeta CDR3 regions from genomic DNA. From the authors' description of their analysis: Within the assay, amplification of reference gene primers was used to estimate how many nucleated cells each sample contained. To quantify the absolute abundance of each unique TCRbeta CDR3 rearrangement, sequence reads were collapsed and filtered. For each sample, productive Simpson clonality was calculated as the square root of Simpson's diversity index over productive rearrangements. TCRdb retrieved this table from immuneACCESS and kept in-frame rearrangements only. Not all clones are present; in checked studies, unresolved V genes account for under half, and no reason is known for the remainder. Clone size and V and J calls were adopted from that table, with D and trimming inferred from the DNA. Here the sample has roughly 39,000 clones; 75% to 90% occur a single time. The ten largest clones add up to around 9.6% of the sample.

The chain links TRBV28 with TRBJ1-2, and TRBD1 matches 7 of the central bases. The sequence was collected from a woman of 80 years or more with active COVID-19. Material for sequencing was peripheral blood. The DNA sequence is TGTGCCAGCACCGCCTTCCGGGACAGCCCCCTCTATGGCTACACCTTC. The translation is CASTAFRDSPLYGYTF.